The 10 T cell receptor beta chains listed next were all sequenced from one sample in a study of beta chain features in type 1 diabetes. All of the isolated RNA was reverse transcribed, so expressed TCRB transcripts were sequenced. The protocol was immunoSEQ multiplex PCR, while the TCRdb copy is restricted to in-frame clones and leaves out a portion. The sample has 120,000 to 150,000 clones; about 10% are singletons. Input material: naive CD4+ T cells from blood. These receptors all come from a man aged 18 to 29 in good health.

The J gene is TRBJ2-5, the V gene TRBV7-2; TRBD2 agrees at 7 bases. Germline loops: CDR1 SGHTA, CDR2 FQGNSA. The CDR3 has 15 residues. Germline trimming cut 3 bases from V and 4 bases from J; bases unmatched to any gene: 8. The CDR3 loop reads CASSFRGVESETQYF. DNA of the CDR3: TGTGCCAGCAGCTTCCGGGGGGTAGAATCAGAGACCCAGTACTTC.

This clone was found a few times. The chain links TRBV7-9 to TRBJ1-2; 7 bases line up with TRBD1. This CDR3 has 15 amino acids. Trimming cost V 4 bases and J 6 bases; bases outside gene matches: 11. In germline, CDR1 is SEHNR, CDR2 FQNEAQ (reference sequence). CDR3 residues: CASSSQVDRVDGYTF. CDR3 coding DNA: TGTGCCAGCAGCTCCCAAGTAGACAGGGTAGATGGCTACACCTTC.

This rearrangement joins TRBV5-1 to TRBJ1-1; D is possibly TRBD1 (5 bases). The CDR3 is 13 amino acids. Trimming shortened V by 4 bases and J by 2 bases, and 9 bases separated the two germline ends. The germline V gene encodes CDR1 SGHRS and CDR2 YFSETQ. CDR3 bases: TGCGCCAGCAGCGGGGGGGGAAACACTGAAGCTTTCTTT. Its protein is CASSGGGNTEAFF. Full variable domain (outside the CDR3, taken from reference TRBV5-1 and TRBJ1-1): KAGVTQTPRYLIKTRGQQVTLSCSPISGHRSVSWYQQTPGQGLQFLFEYFSETQRNKGNFPGRFSGRQFSNSRSEMNVSTLELGDSALYLCASSGGGNTEAFFGQGTRLTVV.

This clone was counted between two and nine times. The CDR3 sequence is CASSSRQPLQETQYF. The CDR3 coding sequence is TGTGCCAGCAGCTCGCGACAACCCCTCCAAGAGACCCAGTACTTC. The chain has TRBV7-9 and TRBJ2-5, with D hard to call. The V gene lost 4 bases and the J gene lost 1 base, with 13 bases spanning the gap. The CDR3 is 15 amino acids. The germline V gene encodes CDR1 SEHNR and CDR2 FQNEAQ (reference sequence).

The chain combines TRBV7-6 with TRBJ1-3, with no clear D. CDR3 length equals 17 residues. The V gene lost 1 base and the J gene lost 0 bases, with 13 bases spanning the gap. Germline V gene data show CDR1 as SGHVS and CDR2 as FNYEAQ. CDR3 DNA sequence: TGTGCCAGCAGCTTAGAGGCGGCTCATAGCTCTGGAAACACCATATATTTT. This translates into CASSLEAAHSSGNTIYF.

This CDR3 is CASSVADRGRSGGGAVFSTDTQYF. The CDR3 region has the DNA TGTGCCAGCAGCGTAGCGGACAGGGGGCGCTCCGGCGGGGGGGCGGTATTTAGCACAGATACGCAGTATTTT. The chain carries TRBV9 and TRBJ2-3, with 11 bases lining up with TRBD1. This CDR3 comprises 24 residues. The germline gives CDR1 SGDLS, CDR2 YYNGEE. J gave up 0 bases and V 0 bases, and 24 bases lay outside the gene matches. The full variable domain, with the rest looked up from reference TRBV9 and TRBJ2-3, is DSGVTQTPKHLITATGQRVTLRCSPRSGDLSVYWYQQSLDQGLQFLIQYYNGEERAKGNILERFSAQQFPDLHSELNLSSLELGDSALYFCASSVADRGRSGGGAVFSTDTQYFGPGTRLTVL.

This clone was counted only a few times. The rearrangement uses TRBV6-6 and TRBJ1-5; 7 bases are a match to TRBD1. The CDR3 totals 14 residues. The germline V gene encodes CDR1 MNHNY and CDR2 SVGAGI (reference sequence). V shed 5 bases, J shed 5 bases, and the junction held 6 bases outside the gene matches. CDR3: CASSTGAKDQPQHF. CDR3 nucleotide sequence: TGTGCCAGCAGTACAGGGGCAAAGGATCAGCCCCAGCATTTT.

This clone was picked up a small number of times. The V call is TRBV5-4, the J call TRBJ1-6, with 8 bases identical to TRBD1. With 4 bases clipped from V and 10 bases from J, the junction kept 7 bases outside the gene matches. Germline V gives CDR1 SGHNT, CDR2 YYREEE (reference sequence). The CDR3 spans 14 residues. The CDR3 DNA is TGTGCCAGCAGCAAATCAGGGGGCGAATCACCCCTCCACTTT. Protein product: CASSKSGGESPLHF.

This clone has only a few counts. V and J are TRBV7-2 and TRBJ2-5, with TRBD2 matching 14 bases. Near its end, the DNA agrees better with TRBJ2-7, so the J call may be wrong. The CDR3 contains 16 residues. Germline loops: CDR1 SGHTA, CDR2 FQGNSA. The CDR3 DNA reads as TGTGCCAGCAGCTCCGGGACTAGCGGGGGCCGATACGAGCAGTACTTC. It codes for CASSSGTSGGRYEQYF.

The chain joins TRBV6-1 to TRBJ2-2; tentatively, D is TRBD1 (5 bases). This CDR3 is 13 amino acids long. Germline V CDR1 and CDR2: MNHNS, SASEGT. The V and J ends lost 5 bases and 3 bases respectively, with 7 bases between them. The CDR3 is CASSFRDTGELFF. Here the CDR3 DNA reads TGTGCCAGCAGTTTCAGGGACACCGGGGAGCTGTTTTTT.